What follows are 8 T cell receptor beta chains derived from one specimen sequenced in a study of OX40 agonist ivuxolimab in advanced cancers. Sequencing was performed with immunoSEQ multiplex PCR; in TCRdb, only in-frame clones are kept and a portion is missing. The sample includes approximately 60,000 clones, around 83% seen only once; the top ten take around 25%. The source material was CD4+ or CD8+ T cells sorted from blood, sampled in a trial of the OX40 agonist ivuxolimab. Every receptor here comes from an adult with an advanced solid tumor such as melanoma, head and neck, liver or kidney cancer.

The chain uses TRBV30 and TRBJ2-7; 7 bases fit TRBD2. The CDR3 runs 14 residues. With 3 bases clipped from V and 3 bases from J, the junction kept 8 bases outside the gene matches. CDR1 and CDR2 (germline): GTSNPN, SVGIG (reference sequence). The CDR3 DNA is TGTGCCTGGAGCCGGGGACTAACTTTCTACGAGCAGTACTTC. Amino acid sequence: CAWSRGLTFYEQYF.

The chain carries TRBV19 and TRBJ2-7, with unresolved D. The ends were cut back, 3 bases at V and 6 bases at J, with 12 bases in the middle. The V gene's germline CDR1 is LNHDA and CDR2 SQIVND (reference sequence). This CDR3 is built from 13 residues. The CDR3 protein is CASSIGLPREQYF. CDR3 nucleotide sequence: TGTGCCAGTAGTATCGGGCTGCCTCGCGAGCAGTACTTC.

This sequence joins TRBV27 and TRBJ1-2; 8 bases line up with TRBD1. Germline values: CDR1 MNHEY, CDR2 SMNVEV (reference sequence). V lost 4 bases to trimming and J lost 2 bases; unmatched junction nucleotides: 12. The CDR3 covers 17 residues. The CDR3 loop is CASSSLDSRGRNYGYTF. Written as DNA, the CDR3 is TGTGCCAGCAGTTCGTTGGACAGCAGGGGGCGAAACTATGGCTACACCTTC.

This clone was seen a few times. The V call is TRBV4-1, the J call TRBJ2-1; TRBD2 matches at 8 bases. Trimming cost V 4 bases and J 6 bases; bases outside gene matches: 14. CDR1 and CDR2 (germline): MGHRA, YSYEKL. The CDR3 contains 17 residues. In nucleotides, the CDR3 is TGCGCCAGCAGCCGGCCCCACGGGGGGGGCTTTTCCAATGAGCAGTTCTTC. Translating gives CASSRPHGGGFSNEQFF.

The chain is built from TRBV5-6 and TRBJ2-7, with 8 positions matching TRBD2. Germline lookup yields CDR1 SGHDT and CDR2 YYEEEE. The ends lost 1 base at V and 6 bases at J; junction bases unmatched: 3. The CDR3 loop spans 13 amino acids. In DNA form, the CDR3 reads TGTGCCAGCAGCTTGCCGGGGGGGCCCGAGCAGTACTTC. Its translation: CASSLPGGPEQYF.

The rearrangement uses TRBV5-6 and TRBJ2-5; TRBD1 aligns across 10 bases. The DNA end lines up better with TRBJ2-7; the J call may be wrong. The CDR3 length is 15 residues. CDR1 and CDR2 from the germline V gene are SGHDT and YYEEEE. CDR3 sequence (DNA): TGTGCCAGCAGCCCCGGGACAGGGGCGCCCTACGAGCAGTACTTC. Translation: CASSPGTGAPYEQYF.

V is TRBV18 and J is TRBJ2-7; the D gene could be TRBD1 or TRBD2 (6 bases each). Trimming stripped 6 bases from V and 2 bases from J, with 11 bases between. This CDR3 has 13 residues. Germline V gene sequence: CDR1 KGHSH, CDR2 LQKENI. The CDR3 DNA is TGTGCCAGCTCCCCCCGGGGGCCCTACGAGCAGTACTTC. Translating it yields CASSPRGPYEQYF.

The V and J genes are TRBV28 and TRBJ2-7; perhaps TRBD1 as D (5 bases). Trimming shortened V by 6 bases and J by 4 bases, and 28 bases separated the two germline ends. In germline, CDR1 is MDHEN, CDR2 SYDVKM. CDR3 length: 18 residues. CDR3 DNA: TGTGCCAGCAGGTATCCACTCGGAACAGGCTTTGAGAGGTACGAGCAGTACTTC. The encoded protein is CASRYPLGTGFERYEQYF.